These 10 T cell receptor beta chains were all obtained from the same sample, sequenced in a study of Ad26.COV2.S vaccination and SARS-CoV-2 variants. This table comes from immunoSEQ multiplex PCR, and its TCRdb copy is limited to in-frame clones, with some not included. The sample gives 300,000 to 400,000 clones, roughly 89% of which show up once; roughly 5% is in the top ten. Regarding treatment: around 19 received Ad26.COV2.S at low or high dose, single or two shots; roughly five received placebo; per-sample allocation not given. Specimen acquisition occurred on day 63 following the initial vaccine or placebo injection. The specimen was peripheral blood, collected in a trial of Ad26.COV2.S vaccine versus placebo. Receptor source: a person aged 18-60 years who received the Ad26.COV2.S COVID-19 vaccine or a placebo.

The chain is built from TRBV5-1 and TRBJ2-7; 8 nucleotides match TRBD1. The ends lost 2 bases at V and 1 base at J; junction bases unmatched: 2. The CDR3 spans 14 residues. Germline V CDR1 and CDR2: SGHRS, YFSETQ. The CDR3 sequence: CASSFGQGSYEQYF. For the CDR3, the DNA is TGCGCCAGCAGCTTTGGACAGGGTTCCTACGAGCAGTACTTC.

The chain links TRBV28 to TRBJ2-1, with D hard to call. The CDR3 consists of 13 residues. V was pared by 6 bases and J by 0 bases, with 6 bases between. Per the germline V gene, CDR1 is MDHEN and CDR2 is SYDVKM. CDR3 sequence reads: CASRESSYNEQFF. In nucleotides, the CDR3 is TGTGCCAGCAGGGAGAGCTCCTACAATGAGCAGTTCTTC.

This chain uses TRBV4-2 with TRBJ2-7; 8 nucleotides match TRBD1. Germline assignment: CDR1 LGHNA and CDR2 YNFKEQ. The CDR3 totals 16 residues. Unmatched junction bases numbered 11, after V lost 3 bases and J lost 4 bases. CDR3 nucleotides: TGTGCCAGCAGCCAGAGAACCGACAGGGGACGGTACGAGCAGTACTTC. This gives the protein CASSQRTDRGRYEQYF.

The chain joins TRBV24-1 to TRBJ1-4, with D uncertain. Per the germline V gene, CDR1 is KGHDR and CDR2 is SFDVKD. The CDR3 runs to 15 residues. Trimming took off 4 bases at V and 3 bases at J, with 11 bases between the two ends. The CDR3 sequence is CATSDGRVPNEKLFF. In DNA, the CDR3 is TGTGCCACCAGTGACGGCCGGGTCCCTAATGAAAAACTGTTTTTT.

The table lists this clone with a count of one. The chain is built from TRBV7-9 and TRBJ1-2; TRBD1 agrees at 9 bases. This CDR3 contains 16 residues. Germline V CDR1 and CDR2: SEHNR, FQNEAQ (reference sequence). V lost 5 bases and J lost 4; bases outside the gene matches: 11. CDR3 protein: CASSPLTGGIIYGYTF. CDR3 nucleotide sequence: TGTGCCAGCAGCCCCTTGACAGGGGGGATAATCTATGGCTACACCTTC.

The chain has TRBV18 and TRBJ1-2; D may be TRBD1 (5 bases). Trimming cost V 6 bases and J 2 bases, with 16 bases left between them. Per germline, CDR1 KGHSH and CDR2 LQKENI. The CDR3 runs to 15 residues. The CDR3 DNA follows: TGTGCCAGCTCGGATACCGGGACGGACAACTATGGCTACACCTTC. Translating gives CASSDTGTDNYGYTF.

J is TRBJ2-7 and V is TRBV23-1; the D gene could be TRBD1 or TRBD2 (5 bases each). TRBV23-1 is noted as an ORF with a role that remains uncertain. V was trimmed by 0 bases and J by 2 bases, leaving 14 bases between them. CDR3 length: 16 residues. In nucleotides, the CDR3 is TGCGCCAGCAGTCAATCTGGGGGAGCACTGACCTACGAGCAGTACTTC. Its translation is CASSQSGGALTYEQYF.

The chain links TRBV5-1 to TRBJ1-1; D is ambiguous. The V end was cut by 3 bases, the J end by 1 base, with 7 bases between. Germline CDR1 is SGHRS and CDR2 is YFSETQ. The CDR3 extends over 13 amino acids. The CDR3 loop is CASSSEANTEAFF. CDR3 nucleotide sequence: TGCGCCAGCAGCTCCGAGGCGAACACTGAAGCTTTCTTT.

This sequence joins TRBV7-2 and TRBJ1-6; D is perhaps TRBD1 (6 bases). V lost 5 bases to trimming and J lost 10 bases, with 21 bases between them. This CDR3 comprises 16 residues. Germline-derived CDR1 and CDR2 are SGHTA and FQGNSA. The CDR3 DNA follows: TGTGCCAGCAGCCAGAGTCGGGGGGCGAGTGACTCACCCCTCCACTTT. Protein sequence: CASSQSRGASDSPLHF.

This clone was detected only once. The chain recombines TRBV10-1 with TRBJ2-2; 9 bases align to TRBD2. This CDR3 comprises 15 residues. V lost 2 bases, J lost 13 bases, and 11 bases stayed unmatched. Germline V gene lookup returns CDR1 WNHNN and CDR2 SYGVQD (reference sequence). The CDR3 protein is CASSEIGASGTRLFF. The CDR3, as DNA: TGCGCCAGCAGTGAGATAGGGGCTAGCGGGACGAGGCTGTTTTTT.